Below are 17 T cell receptor beta chains sequenced from a single sample in a study of blood T cell repertoires in COVID-19. Some clones are missing from TCRdb's copy, which holds only in-frame ones; the method was immunoSEQ multiplex PCR. The data show tens of thousands of clones, with 75% to 85% seen just once and 6.3% held by the top ten. The sequenced sample was peripheral blood. The receptors were sampled from a woman in her fifties or sixties with acute or convalescent COVID-19.

This sequence joins TRBV6-5 and TRBJ2-3; D not certain. The germline gives CDR1 MNHEY, CDR2 SVGAGI. CDR3 length equals 14 residues. V lost 1 base to trimming and J lost 0 bases, with 5 bases between them. CDR3 nucleotides: TGTGCCAGCAGTTACTTGCAGAGCACAGATACGCAGTATTTT. Its protein product is CASSYLQSTDTQYF.

The chain is built from TRBV12-3 or TRBV12-4 and TRBJ1-5; tentative D call: TRBD1 (5 bases). There are 13 residues in the CDR3. V was trimmed by 5 bases and J by 4 bases, leaving 9 bases between them. In nucleotides, the CDR3 is TGTGCCAGCAGTGGGACTTTTAATCAGCCCCAGCATTTT. Amino acids: CASSGTFNQPQHF.

The rearrangement links TRBV3-1 (or the pseudogene TRBV3-2) to TRBJ2-7; 9 nucleotides align to TRBD1. Trimming removed 1 base from V and 2 bases from J; junction bases left unmatched: 3. Per the germline V gene, CDR1 is LGHDT and CDR2 is YNNKEL (reference sequence). This CDR3 contains 15 residues. CDR3 residues: CASSQAGQGTYEQYF. CDR3 DNA: TGTGCCAGCAGCCAAGCAGGACAGGGGACCTACGAGCAGTACTTC.

The V call is TRBV6-6, the J call TRBJ1-5; D is uncertain. The germline gives CDR1 MNHNY, CDR2 SVGAGI (reference sequence). Trimming took off 2 bases at V and 2 bases at J, with 13 bases between the two ends. The CDR3 consists of 16 residues. The CDR3 region is CASSYTGITRNQPQHF. DNA of the CDR3: TGTGCCAGCAGTTACACGGGGATCACCCGCAATCAGCCCCAGCATTTT.

On this clone itself: Within the sample, other DNA sequences also encode this same CDR3. The V call is TRBV7-2, the J call TRBJ2-5, with D possibly TRBD2 on 7 matching bases. The V gene's germline CDR1 is SGHTA and CDR2 FQGNSA. The CDR3 length is 15 residues. V shed 1 base and J shed 5 bases, with 14 bases lying between them. CDR3 nucleotide sequence: TGTGCCAGCAGCTTAGTAACGAGGGGGGGGGAGACCCAGTACTTC. Amino acid sequence: CASSLVTRGGETQYF.

CDR3 DNA: TGTGCCAGCAGCCAAGAGTTGCCGGCTGAAGCTTTCTTT. As protein: CASSQELPAEAFF. The rearrangement joins TRBV4-2 to TRBJ1-1; no firm D call. Between the trimmed V and J ends, which lost 0 bases and 6 bases, there was a span of 8 bases. Looked up from germline, CDR1 is LGHNA and CDR2 is YNFKEQ. The CDR3 runs to 13 residues.

The J gene is TRBJ2-2, the V gene TRBV4-2; D possibly corresponds to TRBD2 (5 bases). CDR1 is LGHNA and CDR2 is YNFKEQ in the germline V gene. The V end lost 5 bases, the J end lost 6 bases, and 19 bases lay between the germline ends. The CDR3 has 16 amino acids. The CDR3 reads CASSSRGVSNAGELFF. CDR3 bases: TGTGCCAGCAGCTCCCGGGGAGTCTCGAATGCCGGGGAGCTGTTTTTT.

J is TRBJ1-2 and V is TRBV5-1, with D possibly being TRBD1 (5 bases). Trimming stripped 0 bases from V and 4 bases from J, with 7 bases between. The CDR3 spans 13 residues. The germline V gene has CDR1 SGHRS and CDR2 YFSETQ. The CDR3 loop is CASSLGQLYGYTF. The CDR3 DNA is TGCGCCAGCAGCTTGGGACAGCTCTATGGCTACACCTTC.

Concerning this clone itself: The same CDR3 can be traced to other DNA sequences in this sample. The chain links TRBV7-8 to TRBJ1-5; D not resolved. The V end lost 1 base, the J end lost 6 bases, and 16 bases lay between the germline ends. Germline V gives CDR1 SGHVS, CDR2 FQNEAQ. The CDR3 runs to 16 residues. The CDR3 region has the DNA TGTGCCAGCAGCTTAGGCCCTCCAGCGTTGGGTCAGCCCCAGCATTTT. As protein: CASSLGPPALGQPQHF.

The genes are TRBV6-1 and TRBJ2-2; possible D gene TRBD2, 6 bases. Germline CDR1 MNHNS, CDR2 SASEGT. CDR3 length: 17 amino acids. V lost 4 bases, J lost 6 bases, and 21 bases lay in between. CDR3 in amino acids: CASSAVGGTLWAGELFF. The CDR3 bases are TGTGCCAGCAGTGCGGTGGGTGGGACTTTATGGGCCGGGGAGCTGTTTTTT.

This chain connects TRBV7-9 to TRBJ2-7; TRBD2 might be the D (5 bases). In germline, CDR1 is SEHNR, CDR2 FQNEAQ (reference sequence). The CDR3 loop spans 17 amino acids. Trimming took 1 base from V and 6 from J, leaving 22 bases between them. The CDR3 spells CASSLVHGGFGDGEQYF. The DNA of the CDR3 is TGTGCCAGCAGCTTAGTCCACGGCGGGTTCGGGGATGGCGAGCAGTACTTC. Full variable domain (missing parts from reference TRBV7-9 and TRBJ2-7): DTGVSQNPRHKITKRGQNVTFRCDPISEHNRLYWYRQTLGQGPEFLTYFQNEAQLEKSRLLSDRFSAERPKGSFSTLEIQRTEQGDSAMYLCASSLVHGGFGDGEQYFGPGTRLTVT.

The chain employs TRBV19 and TRBJ2-5; D might be TRBD2 (6 bases). The germline gives CDR1 LNHDA, CDR2 SQIVND (reference sequence). CDR3 length: 13 amino acids. Trimming took off 5 bases at V and 7 bases at J, with 14 bases between the two ends. CDR3 residues: CASSSRSGGTQYF. CDR3 nucleotides: TGTGCCAGTAGTTCCCGATCCGGGGGGACCCAGTACTTC.

The rearrangement links TRBV5-1 to TRBJ2-1; TRBD2 matches 11 bases. Trimming took 2 bases from V and 4 from J; bases not matched to a gene: 2. CDR3 length: 15 amino acids. CDR1 SGHRS and CDR2 YFSETQ come from the germline V gene. This CDR3 reads CASSLSSGGYNEQFF. DNA for the CDR3: TGCGCCAGCAGCTTATCTAGCGGGGGGTACAATGAGCAGTTCTTC. Based on the CDR3 plus reference TRBV5-1 and TRBJ2-1, the full variable domain is KAGVTQTPRYLIKTRGQQVTLSCSPISGHRSVSWYQQTPGQGLQFLFEYFSETQRNKGNFPGRFSGRQFSNSRSEMNVSTLELGDSALYLCASSLSSGGYNEQFFGPGTRLTVL.

The chain uses TRBV19 and TRBJ1-5; 7 positions match TRBD1. The CDR3 is 14 residues long. J was trimmed by 8 bases and V by 5 bases; bases with no gene match: 9. Germline V CDR1 and CDR2: LNHDA, SQIVND (reference sequence). CDR3 in amino acids: CASSLGAGGKPQHF. The CDR3 nucleotides are TGTGCCAGTAGTTTGGGGGCAGGGGGGAAGCCCCAGCATTTT.

The chain recombines TRBV29-1 with TRBJ1-3, with TRBD1 as a possible D gene (5 bases). The CDR3 totals 11 residues. CDR1 is SQVTM, CDR2 ANQGSEA, per germline. V lost 8 bases, J lost 7 bases, and 12 bases lay in between. The CDR3 is CSPLGGNTIYF. The CDR3 DNA is TGCAGCCCCCTGGGGGGGAACACCATATATTTT.

The chain joins TRBV28 to TRBJ2-1; 7 bases match TRBD2. The V and J ends lost 5 bases and 6 bases, in that order; junction bases with no gene match: 13. The CDR3 runs 16 residues. The V gene's germline CDR1 is MDHEN and CDR2 SYDVKM. This CDR3 is CASSGPPQRGVNEQFF. CDR3 nucleotides: TGTGCCAGCAGTGGACCCCCTCAGCGGGGTGTCAATGAGCAGTTCTTC.

This rearrangement joins TRBV27 to TRBJ2-7; 7 bases are a match to TRBD1. The germline V gene encodes CDR1 MNHEY and CDR2 SMNVEV (reference sequence). The CDR3 consists of 14 residues. V was clipped by 8 bases and J by 3 bases; unmatched bases: 10. The CDR3: CASSLTGIFYEQYF. CDR3 nucleotide sequence: TGTGCCAGCTCATTGACAGGGATTTTCTACGAGCAGTACTTC.